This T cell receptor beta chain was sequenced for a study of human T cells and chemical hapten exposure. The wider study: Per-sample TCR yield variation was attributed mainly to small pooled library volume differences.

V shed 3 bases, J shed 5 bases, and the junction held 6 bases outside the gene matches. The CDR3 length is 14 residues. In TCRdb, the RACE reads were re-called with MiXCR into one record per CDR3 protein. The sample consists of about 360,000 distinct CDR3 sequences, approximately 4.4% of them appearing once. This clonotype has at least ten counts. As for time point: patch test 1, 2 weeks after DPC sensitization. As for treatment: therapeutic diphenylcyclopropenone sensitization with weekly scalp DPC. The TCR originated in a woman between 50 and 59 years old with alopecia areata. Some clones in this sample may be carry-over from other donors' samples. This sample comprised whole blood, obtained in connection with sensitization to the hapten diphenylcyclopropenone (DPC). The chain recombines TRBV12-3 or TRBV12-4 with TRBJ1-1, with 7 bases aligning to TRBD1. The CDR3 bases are TGTGCCAGCAGTTTGCCCCCAGGGGGGACTGAAGCTTTCTTT. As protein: CASSLPPGGTEAFF.